The 2 T cell receptor beta chains reported below all come from one sample, sequenced in a study of blood T cells in healthy people across ages. A J-beta primer mix and a sample-barcoded 5' primer were used in a second PCR of roughly 6 to 12 cycles. Using its own MiXCR run on the 5' RACE reads, TCRdb lists one record per CDR3 protein. The table records 800,000 to 900,000 distinct CDR3 sequences, about 59% of them present only once. The source material was blood. The source of these receptors is a man younger than 40 in good health.

V usage is TRBV7-3 and J usage is TRBJ2-1, with a possible D match to TRBD1 (6 bases). The V gene lost 3 bases and the J gene lost 3 bases, with 12 bases spanning the gap. Germline CDR1 and CDR2: SGHTA and FQGTGA. This CDR3 contains 15 residues. CDR3 bases: TGTGCCAGCAGCTTGACGACAGGAATCTACAATGAGCAGTTCTTC. It yields the protein CASSLTTGIYNEQFF. The full variable domain, its missing parts supplied by reference TRBV7-3 and TRBJ2-1, is GAGVSQTPSNKVTEKGKYVELRCDPISGHTALYWYRQSLGQGPEFLIYFQGTGAADDSGLPNDRFFAVRPEGSVSTLKIQRTERGDSAVYLCASSLTTGIYNEQFFGPGTRLTVL.

This CDR3 reads CSARDGGVTDTQYF. The CDR3 region has the DNA TGCAGTGCTAGAGACGGGGGGGTCACAGATACGCAGTATTTT. V is TRBV20-1 and J is TRBJ2-3, with TRBD2 matching over 8 bases. The CDR3 has 14 residues. V was clipped by 0 bases and J by 2 bases; unmatched bases: 1. Germline V CDR1 and CDR2: DFQATT, SNEGSKA (reference sequence).